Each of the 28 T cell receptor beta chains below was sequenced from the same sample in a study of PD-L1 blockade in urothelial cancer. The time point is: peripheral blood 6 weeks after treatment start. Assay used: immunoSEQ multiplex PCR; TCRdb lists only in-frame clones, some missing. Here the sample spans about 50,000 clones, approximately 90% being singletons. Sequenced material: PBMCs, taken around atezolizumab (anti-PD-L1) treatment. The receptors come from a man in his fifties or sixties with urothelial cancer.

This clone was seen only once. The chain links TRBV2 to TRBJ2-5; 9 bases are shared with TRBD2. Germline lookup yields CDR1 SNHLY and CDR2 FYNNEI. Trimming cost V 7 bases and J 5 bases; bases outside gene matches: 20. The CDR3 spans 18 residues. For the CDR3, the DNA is TGTGCCAGCACCAAGGGAGTGACGCTAGCGGGGCCAGGGGAGACCCAGTACTTC. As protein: CASTKGVTLAGPGETQYF.

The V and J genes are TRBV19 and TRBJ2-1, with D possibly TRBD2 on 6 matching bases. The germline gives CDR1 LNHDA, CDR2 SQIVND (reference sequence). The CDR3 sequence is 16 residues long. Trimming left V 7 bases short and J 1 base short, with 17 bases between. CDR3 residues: CASTAITGTSYNEQFF. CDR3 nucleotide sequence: TGTGCCAGTACCGCGATCACCGGGACTTCCTACAATGAGCAGTTCTTC.

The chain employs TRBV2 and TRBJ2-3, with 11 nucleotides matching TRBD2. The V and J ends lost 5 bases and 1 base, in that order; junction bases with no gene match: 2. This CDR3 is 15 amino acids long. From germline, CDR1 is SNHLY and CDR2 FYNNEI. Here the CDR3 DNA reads TGTGCCAGCAGTACTAGCGGGAGAGGCACAGATACGCAGTATTTT. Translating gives CASSTSGRGTDTQYF. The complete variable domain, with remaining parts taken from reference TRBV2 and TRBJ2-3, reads EPEVTQTPSHQVTQMGQEVILRCVPISNHLYFYWYRQILGQKVEFLVSFYNNEISEKSEIFDDQFSVERPDGSNFTLKIRSTKLEDSAMYFCASSTSGRGTDTQYFGPGTRLTVL.

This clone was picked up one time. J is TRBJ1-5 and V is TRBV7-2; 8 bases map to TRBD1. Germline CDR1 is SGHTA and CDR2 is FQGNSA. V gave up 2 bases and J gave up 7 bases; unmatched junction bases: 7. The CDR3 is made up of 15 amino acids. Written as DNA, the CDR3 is TGTGCCAGCAGCTTAAAAGCAGGGGGCGGGCAGCCCCAGCATTTT. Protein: CASSLKAGGGQPQHF.

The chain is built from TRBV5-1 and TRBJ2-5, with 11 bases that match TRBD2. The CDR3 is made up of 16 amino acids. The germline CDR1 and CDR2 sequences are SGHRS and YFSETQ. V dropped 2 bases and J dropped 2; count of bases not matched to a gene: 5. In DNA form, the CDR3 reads TGCGCCAGCAGCTTAACCGGGACTAGCGGTCAAGAGACCCAGTACTTC. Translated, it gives CASSLTGTSGQETQYF.

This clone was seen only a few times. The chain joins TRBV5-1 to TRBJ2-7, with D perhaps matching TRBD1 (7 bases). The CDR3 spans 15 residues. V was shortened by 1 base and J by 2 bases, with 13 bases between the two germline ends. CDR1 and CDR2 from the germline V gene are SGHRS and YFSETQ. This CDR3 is CASSLHPGGPYEQYF. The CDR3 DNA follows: TGCGCCAGCAGCTTGCATCCAGGGGGGCCCTACGAGCAGTACTTC.

The CDR3: CASREDRGRNTIYF. CDR3 DNA sequence: TGTGCCAGCAGGGAGGACAGGGGAAGAAACACCATATATTTT. The rearrangement joins TRBV6-5 to TRBJ1-3, with 9 bases lining up with TRBD1. There are 14 residues in the CDR3. V was clipped by 6 bases and J by 5 bases; unmatched bases: 5. CDR1 and CDR2 (germline): MNHEY, SVGAGI.

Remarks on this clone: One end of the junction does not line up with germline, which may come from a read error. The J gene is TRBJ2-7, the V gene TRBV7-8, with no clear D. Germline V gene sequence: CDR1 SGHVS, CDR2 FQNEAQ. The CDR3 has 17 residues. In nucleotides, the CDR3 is TGTGCCAGCAGCCCGACCACACCGACAACCCGGTCCTCCGAGCAGTACTTC. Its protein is CASSPTTPTTRSSEQYF.

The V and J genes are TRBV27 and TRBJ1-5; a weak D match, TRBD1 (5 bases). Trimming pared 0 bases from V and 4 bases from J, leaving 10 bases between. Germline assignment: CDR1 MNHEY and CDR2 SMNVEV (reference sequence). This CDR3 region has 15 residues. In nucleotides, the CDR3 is TGTGCCAGCAGTTTATCTTGGGGGGGAAATCAGCCCCAGCATTTT. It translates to CASSLSWGGNQPQHF.

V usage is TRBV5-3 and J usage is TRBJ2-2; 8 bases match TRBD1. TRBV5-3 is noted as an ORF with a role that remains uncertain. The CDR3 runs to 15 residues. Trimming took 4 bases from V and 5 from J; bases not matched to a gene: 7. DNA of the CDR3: TGTGCCAGAAGCCAACAGGGGGTTGAGACCGGGGAGCTGTTTTTT. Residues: CARSQQGVETGELFF.

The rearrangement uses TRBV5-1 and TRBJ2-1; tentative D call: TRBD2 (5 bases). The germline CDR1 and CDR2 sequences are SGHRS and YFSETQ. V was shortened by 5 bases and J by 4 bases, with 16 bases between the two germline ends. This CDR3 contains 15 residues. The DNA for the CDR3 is TGCGCCAGCAGTACCCACGGAGCGGAGTACAATGAGCAGTTCTTC. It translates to CASSTHGAEYNEQFF.

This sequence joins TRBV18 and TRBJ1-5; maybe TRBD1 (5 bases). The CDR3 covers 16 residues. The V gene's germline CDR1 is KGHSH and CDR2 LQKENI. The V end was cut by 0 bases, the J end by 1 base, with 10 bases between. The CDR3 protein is CASSPPKTESNQPQHF. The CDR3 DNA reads TGTGCCAGCTCACCACCGAAGACAGAGAGCAATCAGCCCCAGCATTTT. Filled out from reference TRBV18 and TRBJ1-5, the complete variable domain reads NAGVMQNPRHLVRRRGQEARLRCSPMKGHSHVYWYRQLPEEGLKFMVYLQKENIIDESGMPKERFSAEFPKEGPSILRIQQVVRGDSAAYFCASSPPKTESNQPQHFGDGTRLSIL.

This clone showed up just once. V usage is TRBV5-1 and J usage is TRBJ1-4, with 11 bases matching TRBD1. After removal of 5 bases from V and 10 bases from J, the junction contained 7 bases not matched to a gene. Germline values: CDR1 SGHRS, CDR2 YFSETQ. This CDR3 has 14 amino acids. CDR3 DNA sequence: TGCGCCAGCAGGCGGGACAGGGGGGCAGGAAAACTGTTTTTT. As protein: CASRRDRGAGKLFF.

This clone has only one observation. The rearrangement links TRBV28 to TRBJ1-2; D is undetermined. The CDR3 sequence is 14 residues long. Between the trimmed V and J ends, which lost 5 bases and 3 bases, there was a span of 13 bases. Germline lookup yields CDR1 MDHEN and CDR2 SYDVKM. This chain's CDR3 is CASSPPLRDYGYTF. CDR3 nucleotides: TGTGCCAGCAGTCCACCCCTACGAGACTATGGCTACACCTTC.

The CDR3 DNA sequence: TGTGCCTGGGGCAAAACGGGTGGAAACACCATATATTTT. Its protein product is CAWGKTGGNTIYF. V is TRBV30 and J is TRBJ1-3, with D unclear. Germline V gene sequence: CDR1 GTSNPN, CDR2 SVGIG (reference sequence). The V gene lost 5 bases and the J gene lost 3 bases, with 11 bases spanning the gap. CDR3 length equals 13 residues.

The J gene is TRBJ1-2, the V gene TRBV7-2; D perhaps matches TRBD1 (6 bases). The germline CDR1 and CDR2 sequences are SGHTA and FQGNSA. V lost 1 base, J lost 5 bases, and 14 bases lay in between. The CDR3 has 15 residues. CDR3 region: CASSLVVDSPYGYTF. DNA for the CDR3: TGTGCCAGCAGCTTAGTCGTGGACAGCCCTTATGGCTACACCTTC.

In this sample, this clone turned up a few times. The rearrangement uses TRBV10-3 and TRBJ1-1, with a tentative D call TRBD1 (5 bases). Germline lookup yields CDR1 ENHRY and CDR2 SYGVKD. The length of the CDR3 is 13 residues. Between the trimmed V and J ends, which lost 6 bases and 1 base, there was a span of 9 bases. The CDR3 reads CAIRAQGNTEAFF. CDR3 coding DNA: TGTGCCATCAGGGCGCAGGGGAACACTGAAGCTTTCTTT.

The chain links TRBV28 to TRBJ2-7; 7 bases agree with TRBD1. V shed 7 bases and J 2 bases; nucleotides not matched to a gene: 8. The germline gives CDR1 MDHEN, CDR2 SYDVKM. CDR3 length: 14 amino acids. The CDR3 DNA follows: TGTGCCAGCATCCAATCCGGGACAGCCTACGAGCAGTACTTC. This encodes CASIQSGTAYEQYF.

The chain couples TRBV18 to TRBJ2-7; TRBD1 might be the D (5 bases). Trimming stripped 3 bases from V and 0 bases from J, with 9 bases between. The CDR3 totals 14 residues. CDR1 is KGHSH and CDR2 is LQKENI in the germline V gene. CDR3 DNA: TGTGCCAGCTCACCCTCGGACAACTCCTACGAGCAGTACTTC. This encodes CASSPSDNSYEQYF.

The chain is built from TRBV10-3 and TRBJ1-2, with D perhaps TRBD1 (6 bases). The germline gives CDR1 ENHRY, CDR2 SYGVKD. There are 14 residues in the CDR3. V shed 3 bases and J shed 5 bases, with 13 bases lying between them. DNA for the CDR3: TGTGCCATCAGTGAAGTAGGGGGGGAGTATGGCTACACCTTC. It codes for CAISEVGGEYGYTF.

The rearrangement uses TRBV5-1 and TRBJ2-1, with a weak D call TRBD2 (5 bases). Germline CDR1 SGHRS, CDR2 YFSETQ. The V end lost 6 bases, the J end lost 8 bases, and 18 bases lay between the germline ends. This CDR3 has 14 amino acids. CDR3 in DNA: TGCGCCAGCAAGTATAATAGCGTCTGGCATGAGCAGTTCTTC. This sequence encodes CASKYNSVWHEQFF.

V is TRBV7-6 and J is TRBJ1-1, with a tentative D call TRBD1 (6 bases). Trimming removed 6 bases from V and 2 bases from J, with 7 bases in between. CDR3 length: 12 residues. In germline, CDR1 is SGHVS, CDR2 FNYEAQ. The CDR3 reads CASRDSNTEAFF. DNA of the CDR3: TGTGCCAGCAGGGACAGTAACACTGAAGCTTTCTTT.

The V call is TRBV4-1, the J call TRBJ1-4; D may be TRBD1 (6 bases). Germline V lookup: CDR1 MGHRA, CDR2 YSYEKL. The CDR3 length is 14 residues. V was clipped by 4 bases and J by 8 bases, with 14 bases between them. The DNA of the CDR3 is TGCGCCAGCAGCCCGGACAGCAGCCAAGAAAAACTGTTTTTT. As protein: CASSPDSSQEKLFF.

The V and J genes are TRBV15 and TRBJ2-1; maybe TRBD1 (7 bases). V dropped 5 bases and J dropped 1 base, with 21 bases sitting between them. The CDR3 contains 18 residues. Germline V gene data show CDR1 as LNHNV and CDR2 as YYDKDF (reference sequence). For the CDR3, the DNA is TGTGCCACCAGCCCACCAGGGGGTAGCGGCTCATCCTACAATGAGCAGTTCTTC. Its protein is CATSPPGGSGSSYNEQFF.

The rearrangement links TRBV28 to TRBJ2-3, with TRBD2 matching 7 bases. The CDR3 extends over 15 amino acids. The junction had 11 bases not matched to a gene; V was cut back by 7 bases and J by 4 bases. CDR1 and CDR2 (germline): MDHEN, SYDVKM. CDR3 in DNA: TGTGCCAGCACCCCCCGGGGGGAAGGAGCAGATACGCAGTATTTT. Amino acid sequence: CASTPRGEGADTQYF. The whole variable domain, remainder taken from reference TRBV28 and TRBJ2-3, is DVKVTQSSRYLVKRTGEKVFLECVQDMDHENMFWYRQDPGLGLRLIYFSYDVKMKEKGDIPEGYSVSREKKERFSLILESASTNQTSMYLCASTPRGEGADTQYFGPGTRLTVL.

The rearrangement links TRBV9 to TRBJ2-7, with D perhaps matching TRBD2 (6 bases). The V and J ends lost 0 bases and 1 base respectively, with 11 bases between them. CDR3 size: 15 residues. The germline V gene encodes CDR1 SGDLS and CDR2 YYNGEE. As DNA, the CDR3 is TGTGCCAGCAGCGTAGCGGGAGATAATTCCTACGAGCAGTACTTC. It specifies CASSVAGDNSYEQYF. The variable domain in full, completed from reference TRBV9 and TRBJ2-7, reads DSGVTQTPKHLITATGQRVTLRCSPRSGDLSVYWYQQSLDQGLQFLIQYYNGEERAKGNILERFSAQQFPDLHSELNLSSLELGDSALYFCASSVAGDNSYEQYFGPGTRLTVT.

CDR3 region: CSVATGGRDTQYF. CDR3 nucleotides: TGCAGCGTTGCTACAGGGGGGAGAGATACGCAGTATTTT. The V and J genes are TRBV29-1 and TRBJ2-3, with 8 positions matching TRBD1. V shed 4 bases and J 5 bases; nucleotides not matched to a gene: 5. The germline V gene has CDR1 SQVTM and CDR2 ANQGSEA. The CDR3 is 13 residues long.

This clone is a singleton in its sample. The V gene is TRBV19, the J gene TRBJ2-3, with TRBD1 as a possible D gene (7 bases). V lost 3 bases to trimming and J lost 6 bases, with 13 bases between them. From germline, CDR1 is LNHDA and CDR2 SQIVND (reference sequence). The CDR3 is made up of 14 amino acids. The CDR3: CASSITGAGDTQYF. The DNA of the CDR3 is TGTGCCAGTAGTATCACAGGGGCGGGGGATACGCAGTATTTT.